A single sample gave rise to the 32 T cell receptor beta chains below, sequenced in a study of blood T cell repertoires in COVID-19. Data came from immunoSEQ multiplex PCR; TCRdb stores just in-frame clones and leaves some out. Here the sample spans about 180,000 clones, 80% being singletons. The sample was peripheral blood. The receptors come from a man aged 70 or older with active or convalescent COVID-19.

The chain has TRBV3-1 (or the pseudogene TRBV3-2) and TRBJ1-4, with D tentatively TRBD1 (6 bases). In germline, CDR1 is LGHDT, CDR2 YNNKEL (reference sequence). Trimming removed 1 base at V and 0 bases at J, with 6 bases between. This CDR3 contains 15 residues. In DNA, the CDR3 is TGTGCCAGCAGCCAAGGGACAGCAACTAATGAAAAACTGTTTTTT. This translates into CASSQGTATNEKLFF.

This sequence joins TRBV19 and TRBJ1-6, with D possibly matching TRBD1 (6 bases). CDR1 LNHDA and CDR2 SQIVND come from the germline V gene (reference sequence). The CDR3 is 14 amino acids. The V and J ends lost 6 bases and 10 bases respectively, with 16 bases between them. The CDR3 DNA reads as TGTGCCAGTAGGCCACGACAGGCTAACTCACCCCTCCACTTT. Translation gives CASRPRQANSPLHF.

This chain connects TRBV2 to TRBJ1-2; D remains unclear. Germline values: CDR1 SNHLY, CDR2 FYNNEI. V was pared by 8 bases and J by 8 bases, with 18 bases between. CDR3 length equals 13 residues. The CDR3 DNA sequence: TGTGCCAGCGATACTAACTTAGGAGGCGGCTACACCTTC. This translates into CASDTNLGGGYTF.

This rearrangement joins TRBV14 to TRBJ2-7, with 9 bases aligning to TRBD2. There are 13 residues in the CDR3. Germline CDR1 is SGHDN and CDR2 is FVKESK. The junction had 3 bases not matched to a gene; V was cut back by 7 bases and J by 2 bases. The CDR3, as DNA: TGTGCCAGCACTAGCGGGAATACCTACGAGCAGTACTTC. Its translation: CASTSGNTYEQYF. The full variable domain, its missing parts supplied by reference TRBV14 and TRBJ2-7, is EAGVTQFPSHSVIEKGQTVTLRCDPISGHDNLYWYRRVMGKEIKFLLHFVKESKQDESGMPNNRFLAERTGGTYSTLKVQPAELEDSGVYFCASTSGNTYEQYFGPGTRLTVT.

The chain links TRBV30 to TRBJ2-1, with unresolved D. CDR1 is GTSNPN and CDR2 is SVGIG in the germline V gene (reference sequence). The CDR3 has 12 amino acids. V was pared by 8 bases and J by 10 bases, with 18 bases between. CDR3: CARETSFGEQFF. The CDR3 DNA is TGTGCCCGAGAAACGAGTTTCGGGGAGCAGTTCTTC.

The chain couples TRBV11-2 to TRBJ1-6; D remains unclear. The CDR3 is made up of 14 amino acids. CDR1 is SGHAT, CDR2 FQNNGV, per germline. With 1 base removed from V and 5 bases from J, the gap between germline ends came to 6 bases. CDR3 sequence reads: CASSLGRDNSPLHF. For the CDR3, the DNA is TGTGCCAGCAGCTTAGGGCGGGATAATTCACCCCTCCACTTT.

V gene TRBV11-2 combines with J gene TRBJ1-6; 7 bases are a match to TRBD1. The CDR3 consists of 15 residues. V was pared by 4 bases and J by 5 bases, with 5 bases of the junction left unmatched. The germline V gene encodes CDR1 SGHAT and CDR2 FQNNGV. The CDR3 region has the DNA TGTGCCAGCAGCTGGGACAGCCCAAATAATTCACCCCTCCACTTT. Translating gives CASSWDSPNNSPLHF.

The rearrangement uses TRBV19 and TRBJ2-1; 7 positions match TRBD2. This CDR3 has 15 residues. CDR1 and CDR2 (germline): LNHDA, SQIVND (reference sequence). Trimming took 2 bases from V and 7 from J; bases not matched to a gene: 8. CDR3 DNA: TGTGCCAGTAGTATAAGGTGGGGGGGGTTTAATGAGCAGTTCTTC. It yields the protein CASSIRWGGFNEQFF.

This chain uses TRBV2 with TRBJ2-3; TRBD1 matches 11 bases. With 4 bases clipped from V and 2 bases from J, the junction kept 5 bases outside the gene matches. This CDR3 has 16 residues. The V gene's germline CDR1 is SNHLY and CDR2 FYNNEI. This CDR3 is CASSAGTGGSTDTQYF. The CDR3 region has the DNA TGTGCCAGCAGTGCCGGGACAGGGGGGTCCACAGATACGCAGTATTTT. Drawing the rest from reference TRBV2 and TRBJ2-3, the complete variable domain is EPEVTQTPSHQVTQMGQEVILRCVPISNHLYFYWYRQILGQKVEFLVSFYNNEISEKSEIFDDQFSVERPDGSNFTLKIRSTKLEDSAMYFCASSAGTGGSTDTQYFGPGTRLTVL.

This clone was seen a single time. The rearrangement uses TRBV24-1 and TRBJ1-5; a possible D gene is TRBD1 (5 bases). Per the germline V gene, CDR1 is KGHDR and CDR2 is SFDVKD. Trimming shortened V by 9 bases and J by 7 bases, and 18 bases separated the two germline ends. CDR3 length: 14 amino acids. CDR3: CATPSPWGEQPQHF. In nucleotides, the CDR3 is TGTGCCACCCCCTCACCGTGGGGGGAGCAGCCCCAGCATTTT.

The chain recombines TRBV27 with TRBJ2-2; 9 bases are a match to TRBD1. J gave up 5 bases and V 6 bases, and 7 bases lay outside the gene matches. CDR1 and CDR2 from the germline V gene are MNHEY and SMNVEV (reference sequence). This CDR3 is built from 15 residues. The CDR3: CASSGDRDRTGELFF. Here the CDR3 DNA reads TGTGCCAGCAGCGGGGACAGGGATCGAACCGGGGAGCTGTTTTTT.

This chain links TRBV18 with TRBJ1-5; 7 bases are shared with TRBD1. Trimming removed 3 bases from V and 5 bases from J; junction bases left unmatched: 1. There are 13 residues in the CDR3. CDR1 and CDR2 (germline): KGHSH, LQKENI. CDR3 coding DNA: TGTGCCAGCTCACCTGGGACAGATCAGCCCCAGCATTTT. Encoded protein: CASSPGTDQPQHF. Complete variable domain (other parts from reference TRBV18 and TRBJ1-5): NAGVMQNPRHLVRRRGQEARLRCSPMKGHSHVYWYRQLPEEGLKFMVYLQKENIIDESGMPKERFSAEFPKEGPSILRIQQVVRGDSAAYFCASSPGTDQPQHFGDGTRLSIL.

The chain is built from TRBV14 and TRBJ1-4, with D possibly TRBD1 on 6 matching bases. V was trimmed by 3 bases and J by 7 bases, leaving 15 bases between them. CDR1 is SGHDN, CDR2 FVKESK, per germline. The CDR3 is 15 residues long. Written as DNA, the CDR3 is TGTGCCAGCAGCCACCCGGGACAAAAGGCTGAAAAACTGTTTTTT. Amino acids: CASSHPGQKAEKLFF.

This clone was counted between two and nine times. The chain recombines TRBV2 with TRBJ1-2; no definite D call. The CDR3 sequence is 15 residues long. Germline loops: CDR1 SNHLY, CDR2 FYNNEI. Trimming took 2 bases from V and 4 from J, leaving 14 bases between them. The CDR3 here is CASSEYSRSPYGYTF. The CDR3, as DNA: TGTGCCAGCAGTGAATATTCGAGATCCCCCTATGGCTACACCTTC.

CDR3 sequence reads: CASSQSSGVVVGEQFF. The CDR3 DNA reads TGCGCCAGCAGTCAATCTTCAGGGGTCGTCGTAGGTGAGCAGTTCTTC. The genes are TRBV23-1 and TRBJ2-1, with TRBD1 as a possible D gene (6 bases). TRBV23-1 falls under the ORF class, with uncertain function. Trimming shortened V by 0 bases and J by 9 bases, and 18 bases separated the two germline ends. The CDR3 extends over 16 amino acids.

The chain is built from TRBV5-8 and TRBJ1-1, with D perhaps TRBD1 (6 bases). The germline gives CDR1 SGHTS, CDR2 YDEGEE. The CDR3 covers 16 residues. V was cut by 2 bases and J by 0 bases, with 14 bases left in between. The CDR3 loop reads CASSFETGRLNTEAFF. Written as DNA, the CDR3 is TGTGCCAGCAGCTTCGAGACAGGACGTTTGAACACTGAAGCTTTCTTT.

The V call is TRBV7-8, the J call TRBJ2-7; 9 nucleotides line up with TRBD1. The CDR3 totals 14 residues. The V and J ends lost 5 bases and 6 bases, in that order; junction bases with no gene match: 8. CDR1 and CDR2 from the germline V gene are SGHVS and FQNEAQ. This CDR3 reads CASSEGQGDREQYF. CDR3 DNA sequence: TGTGCCAGCAGCGAGGGACAGGGAGATCGCGAGCAGTACTTC.

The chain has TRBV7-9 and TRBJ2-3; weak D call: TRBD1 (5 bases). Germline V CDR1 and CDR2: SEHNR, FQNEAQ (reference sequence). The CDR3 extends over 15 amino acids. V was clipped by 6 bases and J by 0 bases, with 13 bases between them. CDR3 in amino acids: CASRESTVSTDTQYF. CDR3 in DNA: TGTGCCAGCAGAGAATCGACAGTAAGCACAGATACGCAGTATTTT.

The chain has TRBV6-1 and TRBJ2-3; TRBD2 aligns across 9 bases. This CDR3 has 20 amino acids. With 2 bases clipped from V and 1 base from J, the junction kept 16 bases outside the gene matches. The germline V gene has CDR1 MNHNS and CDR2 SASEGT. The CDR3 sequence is CASSEFRAPWVAGGTDTQYF. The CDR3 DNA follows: TGTGCCAGCAGTGAATTTCGAGCCCCCTGGGTAGCGGGAGGCACAGATACGCAGTATTTT.

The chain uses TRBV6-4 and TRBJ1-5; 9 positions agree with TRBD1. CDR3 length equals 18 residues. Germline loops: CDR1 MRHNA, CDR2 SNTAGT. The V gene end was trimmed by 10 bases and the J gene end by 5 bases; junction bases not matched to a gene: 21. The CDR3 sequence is CAKKSVRTGEVKDQPQHF. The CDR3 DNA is TGTGCCAAGAAGAGTGTAAGGACAGGGGAGGTCAAGGATCAGCCCCAGCATTTT.

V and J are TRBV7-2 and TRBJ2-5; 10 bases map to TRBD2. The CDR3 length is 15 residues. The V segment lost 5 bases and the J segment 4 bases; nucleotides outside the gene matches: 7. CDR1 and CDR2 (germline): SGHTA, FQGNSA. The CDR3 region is CASSPAGGQPETQYF. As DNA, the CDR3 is TGTGCCAGCAGCCCAGCGGGGGGGCAGCCAGAGACCCAGTACTTC.

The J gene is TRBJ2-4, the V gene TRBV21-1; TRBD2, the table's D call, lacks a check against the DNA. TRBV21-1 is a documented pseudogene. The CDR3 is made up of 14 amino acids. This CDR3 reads CASSRSLERCIQYF. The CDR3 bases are TGTGCCAGCAGCAGGAGTCTCGAGCGGTGCATTCAGTACTTC.

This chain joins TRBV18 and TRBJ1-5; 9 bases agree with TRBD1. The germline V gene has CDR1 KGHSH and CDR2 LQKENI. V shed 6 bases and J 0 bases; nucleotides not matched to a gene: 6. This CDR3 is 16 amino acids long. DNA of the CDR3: TGTGCCAGCTCCTCCGGGACAGGGCGTAGCAATCAGCCCCAGCATTTT. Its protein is CASSSGTGRSNQPQHF.

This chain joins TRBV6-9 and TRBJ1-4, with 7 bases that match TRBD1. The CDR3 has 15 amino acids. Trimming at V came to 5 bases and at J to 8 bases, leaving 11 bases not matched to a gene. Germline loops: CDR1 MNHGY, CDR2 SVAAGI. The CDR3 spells CASSLLDEGQEKLFF. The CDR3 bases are TGTGCCAGCAGTCTTCTTGACGAGGGACAGGAAAAACTGTTTTTT.

The DNA for the CDR3 is TGTGCCAGCAGCGTAGATCCAGGGGGGTATCTGGACGGAAACACCATATATTTT. It specifies CASSVDPGGYLDGNTIYF. The J gene is TRBJ1-3, the V gene TRBV9, with 7 bases matching TRBD1. This CDR3 spans 18 amino acids. The germline CDR1 and CDR2 sequences are SGDLS and YYNGEE. Trimming took 0 bases from V and 4 from J; bases not matched to a gene: 13. The whole variable domain, filled in from reference TRBV9 and TRBJ1-3, reads DSGVTQTPKHLITATGQRVTLRCSPRSGDLSVYWYQQSLDQGLQFLIQYYNGEERAKGNILERFSAQQFPDLHSELNLSSLELGDSALYFCASSVDPGGYLDGNTIYFGEGSWLTVV.

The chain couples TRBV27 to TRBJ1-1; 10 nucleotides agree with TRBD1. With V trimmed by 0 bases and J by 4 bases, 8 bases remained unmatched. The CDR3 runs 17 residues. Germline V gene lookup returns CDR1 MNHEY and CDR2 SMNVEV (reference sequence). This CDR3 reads CASSLSSGGQGSTEAFF. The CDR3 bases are TGTGCCAGCAGTTTATCGTCCGGGGGACAGGGGTCCACTGAAGCTTTCTTT.

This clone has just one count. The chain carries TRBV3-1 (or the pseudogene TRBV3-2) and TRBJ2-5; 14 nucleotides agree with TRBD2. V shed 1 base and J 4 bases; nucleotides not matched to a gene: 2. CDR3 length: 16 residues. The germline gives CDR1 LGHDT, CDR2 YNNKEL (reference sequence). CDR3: CASSQGLAGGLETQYF. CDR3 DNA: TGTGCCAGCAGCCAAGGACTAGCGGGGGGGCTAGAGACCCAGTACTTC.

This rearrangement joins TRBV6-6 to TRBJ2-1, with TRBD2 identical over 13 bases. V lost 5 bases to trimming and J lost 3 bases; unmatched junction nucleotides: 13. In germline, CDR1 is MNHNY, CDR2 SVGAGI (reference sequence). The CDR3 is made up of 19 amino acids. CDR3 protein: CASSHLTGTSGTSYNEQFF. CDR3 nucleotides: TGTGCCAGCAGTCACCTCACCGGGACTAGCGGGACTAGCTACAATGAGCAGTTCTTC.

CDR3 bases: TGTGCCAGCAGCCCATATAATAGCGGATCAGATACGCAGTATTTT. This sequence encodes CASSPYNSGSDTQYF. V is TRBV7-2 and J is TRBJ2-3, with D perhaps TRBD2 (6 bases). This CDR3 contains 15 residues. Germline V gene sequence: CDR1 SGHTA, CDR2 FQGNSA. The V end lost 5 bases, the J end lost 4 bases, and 16 bases lay between the germline ends.

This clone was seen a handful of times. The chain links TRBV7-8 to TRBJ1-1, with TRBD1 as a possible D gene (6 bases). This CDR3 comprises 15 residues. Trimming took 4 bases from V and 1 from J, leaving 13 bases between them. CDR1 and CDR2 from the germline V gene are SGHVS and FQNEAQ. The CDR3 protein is CASSSRQVRNTEAFF. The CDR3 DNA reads TGTGCCAGCAGCTCCCGACAGGTTAGGAACACTGAAGCTTTCTTT.

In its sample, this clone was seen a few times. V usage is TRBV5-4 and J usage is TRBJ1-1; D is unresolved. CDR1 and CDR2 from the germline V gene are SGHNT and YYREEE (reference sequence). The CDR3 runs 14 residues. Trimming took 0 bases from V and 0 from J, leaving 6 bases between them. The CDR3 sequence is CASSLELLNTEAFF. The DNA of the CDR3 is TGTGCCAGCAGCTTGGAACTTTTGAACACTGAAGCTTTCTTT.

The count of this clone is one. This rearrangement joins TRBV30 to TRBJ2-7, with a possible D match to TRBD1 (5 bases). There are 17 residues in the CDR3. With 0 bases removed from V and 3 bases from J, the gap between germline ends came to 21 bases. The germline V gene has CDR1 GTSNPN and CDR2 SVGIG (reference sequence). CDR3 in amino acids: CAWSVGVVSTSNYEQYF. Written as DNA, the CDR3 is TGTGCCTGGAGTGTAGGGGTCGTCTCCACCTCGAACTACGAGCAGTACTTC.